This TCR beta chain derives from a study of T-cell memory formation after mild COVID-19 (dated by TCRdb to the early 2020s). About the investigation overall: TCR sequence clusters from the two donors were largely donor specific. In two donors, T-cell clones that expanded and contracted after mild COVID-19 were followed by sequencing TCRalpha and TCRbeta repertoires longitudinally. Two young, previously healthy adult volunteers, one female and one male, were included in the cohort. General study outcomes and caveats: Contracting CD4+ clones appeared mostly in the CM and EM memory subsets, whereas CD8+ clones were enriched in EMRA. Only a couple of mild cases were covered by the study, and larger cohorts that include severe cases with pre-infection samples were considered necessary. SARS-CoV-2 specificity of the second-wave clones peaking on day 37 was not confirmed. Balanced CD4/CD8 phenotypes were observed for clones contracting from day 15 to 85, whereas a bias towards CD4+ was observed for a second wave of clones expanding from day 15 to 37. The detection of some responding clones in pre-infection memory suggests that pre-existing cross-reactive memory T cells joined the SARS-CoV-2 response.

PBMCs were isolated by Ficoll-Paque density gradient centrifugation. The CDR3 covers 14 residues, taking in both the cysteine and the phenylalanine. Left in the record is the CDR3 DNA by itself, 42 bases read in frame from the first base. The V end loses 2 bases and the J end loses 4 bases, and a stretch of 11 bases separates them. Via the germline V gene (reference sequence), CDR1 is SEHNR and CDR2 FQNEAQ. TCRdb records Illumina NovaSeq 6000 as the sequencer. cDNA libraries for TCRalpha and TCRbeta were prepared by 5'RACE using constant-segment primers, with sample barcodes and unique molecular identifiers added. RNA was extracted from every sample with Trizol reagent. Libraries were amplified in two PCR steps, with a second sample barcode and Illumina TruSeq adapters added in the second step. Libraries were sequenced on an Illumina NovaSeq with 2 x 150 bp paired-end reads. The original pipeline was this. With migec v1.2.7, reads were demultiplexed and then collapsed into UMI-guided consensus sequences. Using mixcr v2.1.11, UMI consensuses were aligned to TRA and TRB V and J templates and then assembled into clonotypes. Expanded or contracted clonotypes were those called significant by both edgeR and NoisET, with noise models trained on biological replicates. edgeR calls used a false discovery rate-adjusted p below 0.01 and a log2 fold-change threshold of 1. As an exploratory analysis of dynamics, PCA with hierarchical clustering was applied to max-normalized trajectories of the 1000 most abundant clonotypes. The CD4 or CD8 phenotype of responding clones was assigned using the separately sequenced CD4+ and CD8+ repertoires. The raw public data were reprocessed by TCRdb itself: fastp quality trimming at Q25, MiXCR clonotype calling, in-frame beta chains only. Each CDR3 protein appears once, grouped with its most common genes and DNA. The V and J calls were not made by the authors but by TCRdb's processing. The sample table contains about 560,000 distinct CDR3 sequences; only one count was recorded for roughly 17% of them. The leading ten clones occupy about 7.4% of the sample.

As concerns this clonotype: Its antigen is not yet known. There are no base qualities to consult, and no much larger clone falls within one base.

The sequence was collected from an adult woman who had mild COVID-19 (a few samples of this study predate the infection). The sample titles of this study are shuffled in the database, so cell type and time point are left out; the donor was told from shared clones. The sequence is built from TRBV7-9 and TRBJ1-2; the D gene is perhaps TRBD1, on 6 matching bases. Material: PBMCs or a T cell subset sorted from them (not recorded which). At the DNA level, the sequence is TGTGCCAGCAGCTTACCACAGGGCCTCTATGGCTACACCTTC. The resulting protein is CASSLPQGLYGYTF.